This TCR beta chain was retrieved from a study of beta chain features in type 1 diabetes (dated 2018 in TCRdb). For context, the study as a whole: Patients and healthy donors did not differ in mean age, gender distribution, total cell number or subset yield. A total of some 110 million sorted cells were examined across all samples, and the number of cells per subset was strongly correlated with RNA yield. In the study, recently diagnosed type 1 diabetes patients and matched healthy donors were compared on the TCRB repertoires of their sorted circulating CD4+ T cell subsets. Naive and central memory subsets were obtained from all 30 or so donors, but regulatory and stem cell-like memory subsets were isolated from only 8 patients and roughly 8 healthy donors. The research as a whole found: Patients with type 1 diabetes made fewer insertions and deleted more nucleotides at VDJ recombination sites, implying thymic rearrangement abnormalities. Because cDNA was sequenced instead of genomic DNA, activated cells with high expression could be over-represented, although the groups did not differ in activation or CD3 levels. Shorter templates might have been favored by PCR, but patient and control samples were amplified and corrected together, so both groups would have been affected equally by any skew. Only small numbers of individuals were included in the HLA sub-analyses, which left unresolved whether HLA type had any influence on TCRB rearrangement. The naive, central memory and regulatory TCRB repertoires appeared to resemble one another more closely among patients than among healthy donors. A moderate but significant shortening of TCRB CDR3 length was observed in type 1 diabetes patients in all four CD4+ subsets.

The table lists this clone with a few counts. This receptor's antigen is unknown. No base qualities exist here, and no much larger clone lies one base off it. The High Capacity cDNA Reverse Transcription Kit was used to reverse transcribe all of the isolated RNA, meaning that expressed TCRB transcripts were what got sequenced. Deep immunoSEQ sequencing was performed on naive, central memory and regulatory T cell samples, with an average of around 3.4 million total reads per sample. Sorted cells were lysed in RLT buffer, and RNA was extracted using DNase-treated RNeasy Micro or Mini kits according to cell number. Each cell subset was processed separately to prevent cross-contamination, with patient and healthy donor samples processed together. The immunoSEQ multiplex PCR was used to amplify TCRB sequences from cDNA, yielding 87-bp fragments that span the CDR3 region. The amplicons were sequenced using the Illumina HiSeq platform. Concerning the study's data processing: Synthetic template baselines were used to correct PCR bias computationally, reads within Hamming distance 2 were collapsed, and singletons that could not be merged were discarded. By aligning reads against IMGT, V, D and J genes, CDR3 length, and insertions or deletions at six rearrangement sites were assigned. Clonotype counts were normalized to sorted cell number within each subset before computing true diversity and Gini coefficients with the tcR R package. Repertoire sharing was quantified using the overlap coefficient calculated on TCRB nucleotide sequences. Out-of-frame TCRB sequences from naive cells were analyzed to stand in for the pre-selection repertoire. The immuneACCESS repertoire file appears here via TCRdb, limited to in-frame rearrangements. These files lack a portion of the clones; in checked studies, under half of the deficit traces to unresolved V genes, and the cause of the others is not known. V and J calls and clone size come straight from that table; D and trimming were deduced from the DNA. The sample table shows roughly 400,000 clones, and over 13% are seen once. Roughly 0.017% of the sample rests with the top ten.

The CDR3 starts with the cysteine, ends with the phenylalanine, and has 18 residues. Only the CDR3 part of the read is kept: 54 bases, read in frame from the first base. At the junction V is shortened by 0 bases and J by 3 bases, with 19 bases in between. Via the germline V gene, CDR1 is SGHTA and CDR2 FQGTGA. From each donor, a single peripheral blood sample of 95 to 150 mL on average was drawn into heparinised tubes. A BD FACSAria II was used to sort naive, central memory, regulatory and stem cell-like memory CD4+ T cells with a panel that included CD45RO, CCR7, CD25, CD127, CD95 and CD27. Purity was above 98% for every sorted population. PBMCs were isolated right away by Lymphoprep density gradient centrifugation and were stained directly, without culture. So that batch effects would be minimized, each experiment stained and sorted samples in pairs, pairing one healthy donor with one patient.

This TCR was sampled from a young woman in good health. The specimen sequenced was naive CD4+ T cells from blood. What this sample's cell subset or site label stands for: true naive CD4+ T cells. The sequence is built from TRBV7-3 and TRBJ2-3; TRBD1 might be the D gene, on 5 matching bases. CDR3 loop: CASSLTGSGVKGTDTQYF. The sequence in DNA is TGTGCCAGCAGCTTAACGGGATCCGGCGTCAAGGGGACAGATACGCAGTATTTT.